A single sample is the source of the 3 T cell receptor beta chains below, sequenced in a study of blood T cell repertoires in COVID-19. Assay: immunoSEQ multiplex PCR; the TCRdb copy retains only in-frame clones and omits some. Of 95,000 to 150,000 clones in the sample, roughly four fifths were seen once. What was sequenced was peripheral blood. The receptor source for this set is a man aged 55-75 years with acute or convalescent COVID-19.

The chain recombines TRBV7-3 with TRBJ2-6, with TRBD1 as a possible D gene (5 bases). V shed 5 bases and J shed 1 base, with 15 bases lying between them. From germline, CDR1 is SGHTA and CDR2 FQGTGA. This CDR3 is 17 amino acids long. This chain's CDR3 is CASSQRQSMSGANVLTF. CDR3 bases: TGTGCCAGCAGCCAGAGACAGTCAATGTCTGGGGCCAACGTCCTGACTTTC. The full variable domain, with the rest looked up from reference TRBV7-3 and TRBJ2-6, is GAGVSQTPSNKVTEKGKYVELRCDPISGHTALYWYRQSLGQGPEFLIYFQGTGAADDSGLPNDRFFAVRPEGSVSTLKIQRTERGDSAVYLCASSQRQSMSGANVLTFGAGSRLTVL.

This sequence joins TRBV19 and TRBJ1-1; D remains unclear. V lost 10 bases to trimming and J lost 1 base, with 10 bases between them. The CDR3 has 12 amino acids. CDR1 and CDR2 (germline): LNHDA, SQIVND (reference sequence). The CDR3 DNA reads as TGTGCCACCTTGGAGCCGAACACTGAAGCTTTCTTT. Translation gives CATLEPNTEAFF.

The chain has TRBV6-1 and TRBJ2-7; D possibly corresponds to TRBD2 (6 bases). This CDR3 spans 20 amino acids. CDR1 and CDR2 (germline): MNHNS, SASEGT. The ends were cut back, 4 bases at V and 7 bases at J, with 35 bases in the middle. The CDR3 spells CASSGPSSWRETDNFWEQYF. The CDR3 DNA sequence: TGTGCCAGCAGTGGGCCCTCAAGTTGGCGGGAAACAGACAATTTTTGGGAGCAGTACTTC.